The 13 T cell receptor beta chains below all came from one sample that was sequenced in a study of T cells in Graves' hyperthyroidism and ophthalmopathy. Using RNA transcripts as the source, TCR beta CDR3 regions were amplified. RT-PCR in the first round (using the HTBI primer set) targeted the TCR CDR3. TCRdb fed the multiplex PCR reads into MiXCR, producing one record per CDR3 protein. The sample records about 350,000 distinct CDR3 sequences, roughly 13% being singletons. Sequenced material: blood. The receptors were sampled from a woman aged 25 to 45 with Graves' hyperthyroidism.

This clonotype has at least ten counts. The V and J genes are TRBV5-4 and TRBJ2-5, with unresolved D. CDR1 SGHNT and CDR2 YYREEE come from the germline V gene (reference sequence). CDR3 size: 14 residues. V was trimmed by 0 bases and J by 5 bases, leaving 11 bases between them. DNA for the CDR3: TGTGCCAGCAGCTTGGACTCCCGTCGGGAGACCCAGTACTTC. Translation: CASSLDSRRETQYF.

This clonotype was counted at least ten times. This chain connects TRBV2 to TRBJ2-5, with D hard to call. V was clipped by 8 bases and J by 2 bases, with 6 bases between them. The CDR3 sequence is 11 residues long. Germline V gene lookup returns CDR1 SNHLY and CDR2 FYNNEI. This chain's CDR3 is CASLEQETQYF. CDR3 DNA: TGTGCCAGCCTCGAACAAGAGACCCAGTACTTC. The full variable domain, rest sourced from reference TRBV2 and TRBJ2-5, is EPEVTQTPSHQVTQMGQEVILRCVPISNHLYFYWYRQILGQKVEFLVSFYNNEISEKSEIFDDQFSVERPDGSNFTLKIRSTKLEDSAMYFCASLEQETQYFGPGTRLLVL.

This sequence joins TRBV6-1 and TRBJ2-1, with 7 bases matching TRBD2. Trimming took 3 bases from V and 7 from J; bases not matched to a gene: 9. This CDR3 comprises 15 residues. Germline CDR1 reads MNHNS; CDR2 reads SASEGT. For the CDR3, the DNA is TGTGCCAGCAGTGATCGTGGGAGGGCCCAAAATGAGCAGTTCTTC. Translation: CASSDRGRAQNEQFF.

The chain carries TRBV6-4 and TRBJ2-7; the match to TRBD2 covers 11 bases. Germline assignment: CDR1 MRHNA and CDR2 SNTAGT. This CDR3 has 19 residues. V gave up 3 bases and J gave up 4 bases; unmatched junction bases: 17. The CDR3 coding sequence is TGTGCCAGCAGTGAGGTGGGGAGACTAGCGGGATCTCGGAGGTACGAGCAGTACTTC. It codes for CASSEVGRLAGSRRYEQYF.

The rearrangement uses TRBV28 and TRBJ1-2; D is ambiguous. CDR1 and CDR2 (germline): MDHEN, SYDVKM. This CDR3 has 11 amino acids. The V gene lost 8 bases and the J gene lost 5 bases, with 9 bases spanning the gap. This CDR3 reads CASETRYGYTF. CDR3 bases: TGTGCCAGCGAAACCCGTTATGGCTACACCTTC.

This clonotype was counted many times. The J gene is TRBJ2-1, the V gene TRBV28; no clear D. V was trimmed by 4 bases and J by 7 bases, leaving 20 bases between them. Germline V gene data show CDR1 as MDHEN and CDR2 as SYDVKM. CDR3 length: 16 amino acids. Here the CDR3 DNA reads TGTGCCAGCAGTTCCCGTGGGCTCCCCCTGGGGAATGAGCAGTTCTTC. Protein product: CASSSRGLPLGNEQFF.

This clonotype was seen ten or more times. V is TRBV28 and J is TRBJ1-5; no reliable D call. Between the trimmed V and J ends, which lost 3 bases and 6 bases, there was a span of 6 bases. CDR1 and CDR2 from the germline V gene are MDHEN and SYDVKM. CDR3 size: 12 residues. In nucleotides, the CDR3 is TGTGCCAGCAGTTTTTTATCTCAGCCCCAGCATTTT. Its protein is CASSFLSQPQHF.

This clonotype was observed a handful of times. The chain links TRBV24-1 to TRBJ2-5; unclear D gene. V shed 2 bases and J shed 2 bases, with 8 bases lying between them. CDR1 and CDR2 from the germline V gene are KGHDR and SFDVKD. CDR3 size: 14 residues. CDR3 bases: TGTGCCACCAGTGATTCCTGGGATCAAGAGACCCAGTACTTC. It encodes CATSDSWDQETQYF.

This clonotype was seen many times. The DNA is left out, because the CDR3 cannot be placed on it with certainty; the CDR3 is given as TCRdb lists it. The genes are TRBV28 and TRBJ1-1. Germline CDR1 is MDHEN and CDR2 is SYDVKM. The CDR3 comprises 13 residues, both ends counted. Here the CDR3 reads CASSSSFNTEAFF.

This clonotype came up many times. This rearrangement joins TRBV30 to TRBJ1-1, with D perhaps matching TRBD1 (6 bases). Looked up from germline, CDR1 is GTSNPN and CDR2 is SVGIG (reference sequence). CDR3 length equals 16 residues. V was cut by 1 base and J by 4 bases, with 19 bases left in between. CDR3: CAWSGGQGYEGTEAFF. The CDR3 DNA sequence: TGTGCCTGGAGTGGGGGGCAGGGATATGAGGGCACTGAAGCTTTCTTT.

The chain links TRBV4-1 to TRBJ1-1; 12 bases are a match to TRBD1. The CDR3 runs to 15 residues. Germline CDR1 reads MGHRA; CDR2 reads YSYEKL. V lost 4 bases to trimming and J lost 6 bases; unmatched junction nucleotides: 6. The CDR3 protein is CASSRIGTGGPEAFF. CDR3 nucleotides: TGCGCCAGCAGCCGAATCGGGACAGGGGGCCCTGAAGCTTTCTTT.

CDR3 in amino acids: CASSQDLGTNRNEQFF. CDR3 bases: TGTGCCAGCAGCCAAGATCTCGGGACTAATCGAAATGAGCAGTTCTTC. The gene calls are TRBV3-1 and TRBJ2-1; 7 positions match TRBD2. Germline-derived CDR1 and CDR2 are LGHDT and YNNKEL (reference sequence). The CDR3 sequence is 16 residues long. Trimming removed 0 bases from V and 7 bases from J; junction bases left unmatched: 9.

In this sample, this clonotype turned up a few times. CDR3 in amino acids: CASSLILAGGANEQFF. In DNA form, the CDR3 reads TGTGCCAGCAGCTTGATCTTAGCGGGAGGGGCGAATGAGCAGTTCTTC. The rearrangement joins TRBV7-9 to TRBJ2-1; 11 bases map to TRBD2. This CDR3 region has 16 residues. Germline V gene sequence: CDR1 SEHNR, CDR2 FQNEAQ (reference sequence). The V segment lost 3 bases and the J segment 7 bases; nucleotides outside the gene matches: 8.